This T cell receptor (beta chain) was profiled in a study of vaccination effects on CD4 cells after COVID-19. General study findings and limits: In healthy vaccinees, only 1 of 255 vaccine-induced clones cross-reacted with common cold coronaviruses.

Generated by immunoSEQ multiplex PCR, the TCRdb table keeps only in-frame clones and is missing some. The top ten clones hold around 23% of a sample with approximately 13,000 clones, over 60% of them seen once. Trimming took 0 bases from V and 1 from J, leaving 3 bases between them. Germline loops: CDR1 SGHAT, CDR2 FQDESV (reference sequence). CDR3 size: 13 residues. Worth noting for this clone: Its antigen is not known.

Antigen-specific CD4+ T cells were expanded (with viral peptide pools) by the ViraFEST assay ahead of sequencing. After around 10 days in culture, the CD4+ T cells were isolated. Neither prior SARS-CoV-2 infection nor positive nucleocapsid antibodies were present in the vaccine recipients. On both days 3 and 7, half of the culture medium was replaced with IL-2 medium. The TCR was taken from a human donor who received a COVID-19 vaccine. Sequences were derived from CD4+ T cells from PBMCs cultured with HCoV-229E spike peptides, sampled before COVID-19 vaccination. The chain carries TRBV11-1 and TRBJ1-1, with unresolved D. The CDR3 DNA reads TGTGCCAGCAGCTTAGCCAGGAACACTGAAGCTTTCTTT. Protein sequence: CASSLARNTEAFF.